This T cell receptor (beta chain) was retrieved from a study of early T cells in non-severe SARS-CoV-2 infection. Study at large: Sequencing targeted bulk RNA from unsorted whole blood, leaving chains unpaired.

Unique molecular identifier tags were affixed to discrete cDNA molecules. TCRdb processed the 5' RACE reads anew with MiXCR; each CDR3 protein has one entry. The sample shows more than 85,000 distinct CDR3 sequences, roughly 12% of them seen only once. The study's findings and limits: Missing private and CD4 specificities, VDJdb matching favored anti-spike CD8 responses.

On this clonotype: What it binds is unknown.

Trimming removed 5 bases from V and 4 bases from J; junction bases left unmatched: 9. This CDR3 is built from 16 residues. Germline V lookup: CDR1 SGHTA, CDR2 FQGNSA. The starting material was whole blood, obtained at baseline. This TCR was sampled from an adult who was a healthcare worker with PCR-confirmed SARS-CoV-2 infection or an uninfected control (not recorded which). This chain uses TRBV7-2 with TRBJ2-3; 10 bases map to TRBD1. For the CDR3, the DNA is TGTGCCAGCAGCGTATCCGGGACAGGGGTACCAGATACGCAGTATTTT. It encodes CASSVSGTGVPDTQYF.